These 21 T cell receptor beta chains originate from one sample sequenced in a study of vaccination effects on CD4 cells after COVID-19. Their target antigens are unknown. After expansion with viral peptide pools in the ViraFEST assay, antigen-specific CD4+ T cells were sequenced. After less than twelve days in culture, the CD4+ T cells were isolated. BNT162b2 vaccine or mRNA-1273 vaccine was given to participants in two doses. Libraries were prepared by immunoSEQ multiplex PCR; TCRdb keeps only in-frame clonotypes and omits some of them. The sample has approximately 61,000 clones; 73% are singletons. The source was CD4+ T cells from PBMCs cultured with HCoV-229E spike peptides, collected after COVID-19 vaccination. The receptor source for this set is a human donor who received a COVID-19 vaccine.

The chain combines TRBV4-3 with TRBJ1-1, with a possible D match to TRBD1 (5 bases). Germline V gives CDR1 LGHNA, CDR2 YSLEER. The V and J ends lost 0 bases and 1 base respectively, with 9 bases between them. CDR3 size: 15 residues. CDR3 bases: TGCGCCAGCAGCCAAGATCCAGGGACGAACACTGAAGCTTTCTTT. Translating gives CASSQDPGTNTEAFF.

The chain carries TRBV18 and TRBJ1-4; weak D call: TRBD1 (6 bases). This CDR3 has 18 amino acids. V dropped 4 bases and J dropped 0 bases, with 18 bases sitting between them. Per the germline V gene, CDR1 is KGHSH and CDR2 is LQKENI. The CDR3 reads CASSRLGQTPATNEKLFF. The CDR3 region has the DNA TGTGCCAGCTCACGATTAGGACAGACCCCTGCAACTAATGAAAAACTGTTTTTT.

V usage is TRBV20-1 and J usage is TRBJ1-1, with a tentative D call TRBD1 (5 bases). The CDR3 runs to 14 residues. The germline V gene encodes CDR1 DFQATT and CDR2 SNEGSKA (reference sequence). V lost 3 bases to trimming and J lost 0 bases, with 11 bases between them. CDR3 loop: CSASDRTVNTEAFF. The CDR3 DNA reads TGCAGTGCTAGTGACAGAACCGTGAACACTGAAGCTTTCTTT.

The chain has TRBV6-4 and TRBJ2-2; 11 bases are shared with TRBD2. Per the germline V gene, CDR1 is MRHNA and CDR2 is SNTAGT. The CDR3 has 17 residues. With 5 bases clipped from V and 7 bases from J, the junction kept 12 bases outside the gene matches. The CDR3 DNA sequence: TGTGCCAGCAGTACCACTAGCGGGGGCGTCATCGGCGGGGAGCTGTTTTTT. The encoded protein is CASSTTSGGVIGGELFF.

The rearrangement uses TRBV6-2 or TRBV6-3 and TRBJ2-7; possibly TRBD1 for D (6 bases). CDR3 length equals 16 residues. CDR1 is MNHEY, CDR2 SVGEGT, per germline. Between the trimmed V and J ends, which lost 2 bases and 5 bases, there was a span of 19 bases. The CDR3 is CASSYARAAGADEQYV. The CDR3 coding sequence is TGTGCCAGCAGTTACGCCCGTGCGGCAGGGGCTGACGAGCAGTACGTC.

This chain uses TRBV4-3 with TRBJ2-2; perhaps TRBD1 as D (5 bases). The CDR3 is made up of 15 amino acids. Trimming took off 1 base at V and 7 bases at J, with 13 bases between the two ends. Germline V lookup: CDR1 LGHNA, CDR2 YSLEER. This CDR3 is CASSQARVKGGELFF. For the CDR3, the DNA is TGCGCCAGCAGCCAAGCCAGGGTGAAGGGCGGGGAGCTGTTTTTT.

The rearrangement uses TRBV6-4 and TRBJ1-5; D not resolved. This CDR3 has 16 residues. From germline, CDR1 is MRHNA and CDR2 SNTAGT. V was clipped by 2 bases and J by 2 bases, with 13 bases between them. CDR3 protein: CASSDGYSRGNQPQHF. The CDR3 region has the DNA TGTGCCAGCAGTGACGGGTACAGCCGGGGCAATCAGCCCCAGCATTTT.

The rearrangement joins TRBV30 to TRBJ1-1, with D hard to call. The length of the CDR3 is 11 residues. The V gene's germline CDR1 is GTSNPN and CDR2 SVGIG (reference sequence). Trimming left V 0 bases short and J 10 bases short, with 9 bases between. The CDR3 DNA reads TGTGCCTGGAGTGTACTGGGAGTAGCTTTCTTT. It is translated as CAWSVLGVAFF.

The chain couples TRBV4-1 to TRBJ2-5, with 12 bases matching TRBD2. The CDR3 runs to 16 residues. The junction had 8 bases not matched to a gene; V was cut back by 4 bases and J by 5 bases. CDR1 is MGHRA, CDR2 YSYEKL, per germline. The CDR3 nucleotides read TGCGCCAGCAGCCCAGCTAGCGGGGGGGCGTATGAGACCCAGTACTTC. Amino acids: CASSPASGGAYETQYF.

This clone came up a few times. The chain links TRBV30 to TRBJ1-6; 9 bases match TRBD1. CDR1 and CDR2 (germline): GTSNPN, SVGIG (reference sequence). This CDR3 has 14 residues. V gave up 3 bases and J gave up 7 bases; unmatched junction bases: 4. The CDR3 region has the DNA TGTGCCTGGAGGCCGGGACAGGGAAATTCACCCCTCCACTTT. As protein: CAWRPGQGNSPLHF.

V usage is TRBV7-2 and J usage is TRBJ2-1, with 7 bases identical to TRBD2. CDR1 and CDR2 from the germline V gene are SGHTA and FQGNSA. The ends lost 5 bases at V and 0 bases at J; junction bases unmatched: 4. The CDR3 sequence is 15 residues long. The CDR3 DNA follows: TGTGCCAGCAGCCCCAGCGGGGCCTCCTACAATGAGCAGTTCTTC. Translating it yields CASSPSGASYNEQFF. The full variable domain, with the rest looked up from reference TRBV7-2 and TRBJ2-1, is GAGVSQSPSNKVTEKGKDVELRCDPISGHTALYWYRQSLGQGLEFLIYFQGNSAPDKSGLPSDRFSAERTGGSVSTLTIQRTQQEDSAVYLCASSPSGASYNEQFFGPGTRLTVL.

CDR3 coding DNA: TGTGCCAGCAGCCTCACAGGGGATTTTAACACTGAAGCTTTCTTT. Protein sequence: CASSLTGDFNTEAFF. The rearrangement joins TRBV3-1 (or the pseudogene TRBV3-2) to TRBJ1-1, with 7 bases fitting TRBD1. Germline CDR1 and CDR2: LGHDT and YNNKEL (reference sequence). With V trimmed by 4 bases and J by 2 bases, 7 bases remained unmatched. This CDR3 region has 15 residues.

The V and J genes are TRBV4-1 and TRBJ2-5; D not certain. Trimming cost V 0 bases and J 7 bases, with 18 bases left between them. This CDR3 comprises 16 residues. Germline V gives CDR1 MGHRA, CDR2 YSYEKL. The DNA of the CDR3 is TGCGCCAGCAGCCAAGATTACATCAGCGCCTCAGGGACCCAGTACTTC. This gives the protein CASSQDYISASGTQYF.

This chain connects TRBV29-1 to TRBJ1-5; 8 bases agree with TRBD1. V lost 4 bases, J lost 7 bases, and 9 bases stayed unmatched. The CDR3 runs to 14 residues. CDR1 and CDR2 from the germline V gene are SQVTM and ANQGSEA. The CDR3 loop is CSVVTGVLGQPQHF. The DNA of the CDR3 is TGCAGCGTTGTGACAGGGGTTTTGGGGCAGCCCCAGCATTTT.

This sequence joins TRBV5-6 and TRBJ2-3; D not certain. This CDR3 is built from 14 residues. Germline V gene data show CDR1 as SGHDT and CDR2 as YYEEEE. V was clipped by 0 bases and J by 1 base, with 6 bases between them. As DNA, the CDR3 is TGTGCCAGCAGCTTGGCTGGGGGCACAGATACGCAGTATTTT. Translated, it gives CASSLAGGTDTQYF. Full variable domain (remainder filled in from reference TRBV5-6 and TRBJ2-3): DAGVTQSPTHLIKTRGQQVTLRCSPKSGHDTVSWYQQALGQGPQFIFQYYEEEERQRGNFPDRFSGHQFPNYSSELNVNALLLGDSALYLCASSLAGGTDTQYFGPGTRLTVL.

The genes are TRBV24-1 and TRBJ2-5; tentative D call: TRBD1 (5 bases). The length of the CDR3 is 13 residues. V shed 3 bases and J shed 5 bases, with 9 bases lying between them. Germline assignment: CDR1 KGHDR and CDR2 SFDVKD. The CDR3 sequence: CATSDIGVETQYF. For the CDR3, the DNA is TGTGCCACCAGTGATATAGGGGTGGAGACCCAGTACTTC.

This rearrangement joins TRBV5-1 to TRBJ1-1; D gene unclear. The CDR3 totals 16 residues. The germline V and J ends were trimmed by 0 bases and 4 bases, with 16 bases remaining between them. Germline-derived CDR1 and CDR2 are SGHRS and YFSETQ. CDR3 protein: CASSLVAEWVPTEAFF. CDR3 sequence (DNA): TGCGCCAGCAGCTTGGTCGCAGAATGGGTTCCCACTGAAGCTTTCTTT.

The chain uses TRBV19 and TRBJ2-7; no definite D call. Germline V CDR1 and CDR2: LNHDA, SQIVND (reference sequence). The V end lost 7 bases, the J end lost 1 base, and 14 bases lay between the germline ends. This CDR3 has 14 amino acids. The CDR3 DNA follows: TGTGCCAGTAAGGAGCCAGTGGCGTCCTACGAGCAGTACGTC. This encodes CASKEPVASYEQYV.

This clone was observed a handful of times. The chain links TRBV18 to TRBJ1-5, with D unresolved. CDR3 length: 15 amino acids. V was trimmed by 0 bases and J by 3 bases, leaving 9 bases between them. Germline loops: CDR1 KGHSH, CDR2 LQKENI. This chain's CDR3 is CASSPPGGDNQPQHF. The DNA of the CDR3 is TGTGCCAGCTCACCACCGGGAGGAGACAATCAGCCCCAGCATTTT.

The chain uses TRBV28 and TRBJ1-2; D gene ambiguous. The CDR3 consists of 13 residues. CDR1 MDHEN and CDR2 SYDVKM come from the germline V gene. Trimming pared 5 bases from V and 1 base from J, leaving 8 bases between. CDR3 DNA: TGTGCCAGCAGTACCCCAATTAACTATGGCTACACCTTC. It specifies CASSTPINYGYTF.

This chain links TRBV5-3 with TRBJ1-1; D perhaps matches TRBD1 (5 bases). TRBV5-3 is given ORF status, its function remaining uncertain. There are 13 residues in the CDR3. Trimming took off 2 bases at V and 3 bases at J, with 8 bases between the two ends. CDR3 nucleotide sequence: TGTGCCAGAAGCTTTGGGGGGGACACTGAAGCTTTCTTT. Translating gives CARSFGGDTEAFF.